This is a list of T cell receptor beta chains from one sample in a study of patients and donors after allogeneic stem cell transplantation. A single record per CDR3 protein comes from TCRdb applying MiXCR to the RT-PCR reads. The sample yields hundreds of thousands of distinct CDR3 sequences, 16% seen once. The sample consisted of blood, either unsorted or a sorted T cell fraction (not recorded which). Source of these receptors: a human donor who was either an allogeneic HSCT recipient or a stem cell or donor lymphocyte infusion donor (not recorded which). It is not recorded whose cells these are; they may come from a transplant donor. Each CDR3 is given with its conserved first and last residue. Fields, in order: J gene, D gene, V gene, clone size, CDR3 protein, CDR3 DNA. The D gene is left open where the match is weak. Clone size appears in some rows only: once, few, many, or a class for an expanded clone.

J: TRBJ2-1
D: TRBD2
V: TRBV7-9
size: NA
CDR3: CASSYFSGLAGGNEQFF
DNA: TGTGCCAGCAGCTACTTCTCGGGACTAGCGGGAGGAAATGAGCAGTTCTTC

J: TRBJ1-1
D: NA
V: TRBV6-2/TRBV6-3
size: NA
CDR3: CASSYGQGVTEAFF
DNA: TGTGCCAGCAGTTATGGTCAGGGTGTCACTGAAGCTTTCTTT

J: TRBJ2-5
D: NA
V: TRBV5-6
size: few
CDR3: CASSSMGGAETQYF
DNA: TGTGCCAGCAGCTCCATGGGGGGGGCCGAGACCCAGTACTTC

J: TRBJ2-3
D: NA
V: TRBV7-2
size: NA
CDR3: CASSLVFPTTDTQYF
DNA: TGTGCCAGCAGCTTAGTTTTTCCTACTACAGATACGCAGTATTTT

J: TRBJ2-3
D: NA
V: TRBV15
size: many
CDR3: CATGGSNTQYF
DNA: TGTGCCACCGGGGGGTCCAATACGCAGTATTTT

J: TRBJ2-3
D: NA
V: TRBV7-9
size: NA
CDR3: CASSLAQGRTDTQYF
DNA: TGTGCCAGCAGCTTAGCGCAGGGTCGCACAGATACGCAGTATTTT

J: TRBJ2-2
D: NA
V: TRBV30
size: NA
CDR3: CAWSRDPNTGELFF
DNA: TGTGCCTGGAGCAGGGACCCGAACACCGGGGAGCTGTTTTTT

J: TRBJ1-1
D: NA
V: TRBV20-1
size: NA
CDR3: CTLRVNTEAFF
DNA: TGCACCCTAAGGGTGAACACTGAAGCTTTCTTT

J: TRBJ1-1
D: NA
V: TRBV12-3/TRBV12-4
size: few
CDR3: CASSLSKKLRAGTEAFF
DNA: TGTGCCAGCAGTTTATCCAAAAAACTCCGGGCAGGCACTGAAGCTTTCTTT

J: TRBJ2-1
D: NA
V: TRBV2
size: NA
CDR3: CASSERLGSGLSYNEQFF
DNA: TGTGCCAGCAGTGAAAGGCTGGGTAGCGGCCTCTCCTACAATGAGCAGTTCTTC

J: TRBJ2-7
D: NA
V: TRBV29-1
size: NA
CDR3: CSVGTTGASYEQYF
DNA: TGCAGCGTCGGGACGACAGGTGCTTCCTACGAGCAGTACTTC

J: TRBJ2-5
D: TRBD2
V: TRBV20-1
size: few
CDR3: CSARTSGIKETQYF
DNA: TGCAGTGCTCGGACTAGCGGAATAAAAGAGACCCAGTACTTC

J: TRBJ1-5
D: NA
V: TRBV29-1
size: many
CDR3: CSVGGANQPQHF
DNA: TGCAGCGTTGGGGGGGCAAATCAGCCCCAGCATTTT

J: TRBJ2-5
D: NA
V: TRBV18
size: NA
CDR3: CASSPRLEETQYF
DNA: TGTGCCAGCTCACCACGCTTAGAAGAGACCCAGTACTTC

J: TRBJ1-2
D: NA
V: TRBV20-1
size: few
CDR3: CSARGSGASGRGYTF
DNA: TGCAGTGCTAGAGGCAGCGGGGCGTCTGGTCGGGGCTACACCTTC

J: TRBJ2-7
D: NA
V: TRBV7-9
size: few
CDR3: CASSLGRGPSYEQYF
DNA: TGTGCCAGCAGCTTAGGGCGGGGGCCTTCCTACGAGCAGTACTTC

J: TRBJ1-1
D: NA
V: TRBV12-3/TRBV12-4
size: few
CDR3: CASSFAGGGGEAFF
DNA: TGTGCCAGCAGTTTTGCTGGGGGTGGAGGTGAAGCTTTCTTT

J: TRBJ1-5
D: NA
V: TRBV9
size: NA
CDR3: CASSTSGDQPQHF
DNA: TGTGCCAGCAGCACGTCGGGGGATCAGCCCCAGCATTTT

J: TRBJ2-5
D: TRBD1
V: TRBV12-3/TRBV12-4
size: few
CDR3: CASSYPGTAVKTQYF
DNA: TGTGCCAGCAGTTATCCCGGGACAGCGGTAAAGACCCAGTACTTC

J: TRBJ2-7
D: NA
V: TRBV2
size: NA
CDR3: CASVTAGGGYYEQYF
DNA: TGTGCCAGCGTTACAGCAGGGGGGGGATACTACGAGCAGTACTTC

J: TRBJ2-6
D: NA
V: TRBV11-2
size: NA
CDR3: CASKRANVLTF
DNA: TGTGCCAGCAAGAGGGCCAACGTCCTGACTTTC

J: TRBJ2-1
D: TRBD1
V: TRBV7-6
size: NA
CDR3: CASSLAPGQDNEQFF
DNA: TGTGCCAGCAGCTTAGCCCCGGGACAGGACAATGAGCAGTTCTTC

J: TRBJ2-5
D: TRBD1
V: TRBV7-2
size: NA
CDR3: CASSFWDRGLVGETQYF
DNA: TGTGCCAGCAGCTTCTGGGACAGGGGCCTTGTGGGAGAGACCCAGTACTTC

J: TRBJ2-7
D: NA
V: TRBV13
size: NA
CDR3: CASGGPLYEQYF
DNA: TGTGCCAGCGGGGGACCACTCTACGAGCAGTACTTC

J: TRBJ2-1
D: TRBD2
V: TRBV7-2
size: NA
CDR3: CASISWASGGDEQFF
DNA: TGTGCCAGCATATCCTGGGCTAGCGGGGGTGATGAGCAGTTCTTC

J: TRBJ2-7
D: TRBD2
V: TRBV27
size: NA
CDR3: CASSTRTSVYEQYF
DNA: TGTGCCAGCAGTACCCGGACTAGCGTGTACGAGCAGTACTTC

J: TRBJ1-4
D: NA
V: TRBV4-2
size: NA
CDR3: CASSQVPRVGKLFF
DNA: TGTGCCAGCAGCCAAGTTCCGAGGGTGGGAAAACTGTTTTTT

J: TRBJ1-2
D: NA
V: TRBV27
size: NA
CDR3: CASSPLGGVYGYTF
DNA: TGTGCCAGCAGTCCCCTGGGGGGGGTCTATGGCTACACCTTC

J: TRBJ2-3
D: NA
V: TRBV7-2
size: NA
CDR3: CASSLGLRTDTQYF
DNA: TGTGCCAGCAGCTTAGGGCTTCGAACAGATACGCAGTATTTT

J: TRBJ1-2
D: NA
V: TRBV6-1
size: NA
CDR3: CASSIDRSLRGYTF
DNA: TGTGCCAGCAGTATAGACAGGTCTTTACGTGGCTACACCTTC

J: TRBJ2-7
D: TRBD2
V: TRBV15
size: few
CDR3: CATSRAGTTYEQYF
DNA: TGTGCCACCAGCAGAGCGGGGACTACCTACGAGCAGTACTTC

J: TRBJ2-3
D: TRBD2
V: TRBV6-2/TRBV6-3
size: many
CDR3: CASSPTSGRADTQYF
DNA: TGTGCCAGCAGCCCGACTAGCGGGAGAGCAGATACGCAGTATTTT

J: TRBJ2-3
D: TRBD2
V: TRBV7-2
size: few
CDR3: CASSSHSGGITDTQYF
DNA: TGTGCCAGCAGCTCCCATTCCGGGGGGATCACAGATACGCAGTATTTT

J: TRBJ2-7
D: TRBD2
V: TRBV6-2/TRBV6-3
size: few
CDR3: CASSYSTSGDVRYEQYF
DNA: TGTGCCAGCAGTTATTCGACTAGCGGGGACGTCAGGTACGAGCAGTACTTC

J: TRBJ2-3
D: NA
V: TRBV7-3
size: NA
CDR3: CASSLTSQGKDTQYF
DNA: TGTGCCAGCAGCTTAACGAGCCAGGGCAAAGATACGCAGTATTTT

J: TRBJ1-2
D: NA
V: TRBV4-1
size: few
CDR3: CASSQDPGDGYTF
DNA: TGCGCCAGCAGCCAAGACCCAGGCGATGGCTACACCTTC

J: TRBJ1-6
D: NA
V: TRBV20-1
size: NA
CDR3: CSAIAGAYNSPLHF
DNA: TGCAGTGCTATTGCGGGCGCCTATAATTCACCCCTCCACTTT

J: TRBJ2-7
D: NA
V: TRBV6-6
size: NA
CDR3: CASSYSAPREQYF
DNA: TGTGCCAGCAGTTACTCGGCCCCCCGCGAGCAGTACTTC

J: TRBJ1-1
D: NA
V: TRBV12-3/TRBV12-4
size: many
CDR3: CASSSTGHHEAFF
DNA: TGTGCCAGCAGTTCAACAGGGCACCATGAAGCTTTCTTT

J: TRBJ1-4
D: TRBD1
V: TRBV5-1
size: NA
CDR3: CASSQTGIGEKLFF
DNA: TGCGCCAGCAGCCAGACAGGGATAGGTGAAAAACTGTTTTTT

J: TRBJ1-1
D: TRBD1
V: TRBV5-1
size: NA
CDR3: CASSPGQEGTEAFF
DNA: TGCGCCAGCAGCCCGGGACAGGAGGGCACTGAAGCTTTCTTT

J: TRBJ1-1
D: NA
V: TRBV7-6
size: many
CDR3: CASSLVGGLNTEAFF
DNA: TGTGCCAGCAGCTTAGTCGGGGGGTTGAACACTGAAGCTTTCTTT

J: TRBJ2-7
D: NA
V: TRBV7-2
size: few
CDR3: CASSSSPYNYEQYF
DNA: TGTGCCAGCAGCTCATCGCCCTACAACTACGAGCAGTACTTC

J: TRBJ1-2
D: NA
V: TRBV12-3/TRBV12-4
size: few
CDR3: CASSRGGSYGYTF
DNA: TGTGCCAGCAGTCGAGGAGGCAGCTATGGCTACACCTTC

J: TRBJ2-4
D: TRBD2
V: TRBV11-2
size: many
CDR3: CASSCPTSGRAKNIQYF
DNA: TGTGCCAGCAGCTGCCCAACTAGCGGTCGAGCCAAAAACATTCAGTACTTC

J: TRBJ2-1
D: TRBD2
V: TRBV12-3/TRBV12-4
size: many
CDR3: CASSLRLAEYNEQFF
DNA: TGTGCCAGCAGTTTGCGACTAGCCGAGTACAATGAGCAGTTCTTC

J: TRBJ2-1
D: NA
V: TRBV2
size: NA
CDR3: CASTGLYYNEQFF
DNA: TGTGCCAGCACGGGATTGTATTACAATGAGCAGTTCTTC

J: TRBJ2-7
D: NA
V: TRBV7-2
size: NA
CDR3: CASSLGTPRPGYEQYF
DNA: TGTGCCAGCAGCTTGGGGACCCCTAGGCCTGGCTACGAGCAGTACTTC

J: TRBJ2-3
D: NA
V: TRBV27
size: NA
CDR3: CASSLLGGGTDTQYF
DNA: TGTGCCAGCAGTTTACTGGGGGGCGGCACAGATACGCAGTATTTT

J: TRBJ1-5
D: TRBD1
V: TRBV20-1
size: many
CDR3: CSARASGTGGYQPQHF
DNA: TGCAGTGCTAGAGCCTCCGGGACAGGGGGCTATCAGCCCCAGCATTTT